These 22 T cell receptor beta chains were sequenced from one sample in a study of regulatory T cells in long-lasting Graves disease. The sample's time point: persistent/refractory GD, antithyroid drugs over 5 years with positive TRAb. The TCR library was made from RNA that had been extracted from PBMCs in TRIzol. Arm-PCR of CDR3 regions with iRepertoire HTBI primers generated TCR beta libraries. TCRdb independently ran MiXCR on the multiplex PCR reads; one entry per CDR3 protein. This sample yields a few hundred thousand distinct CDR3 sequences, of which about a quarter are seen a single time; about a quarter belongs to the top ten. The sample was peripheral blood mononuclear cells (PBMCs), taken when the disease was refractory, from a patient treated with antithyroid drugs. All receptors derive from a female donor with Graves disease.

The V and J genes are TRBV3-1 and TRBJ1-6; D is ambiguous. Per germline, CDR1 LGHDT and CDR2 YNNKEL (reference sequence). V was pared by 4 bases and J by 6 bases, with 10 bases between. The CDR3 loop spans 14 amino acids. In DNA form, the CDR3 reads TGTGCCAGCAGCCCCAAGGCCCCTAATTCACCCCTCCACTTT. As protein: CASSPKAPNSPLHF.

Ten or more counts support this clonotype. This chain links TRBV24-1 with TRBJ1-2, with TRBD1 identical over 9 bases. The V segment lost 5 bases and the J segment 7 bases; nucleotides outside the gene matches: 7. The CDR3 is made up of 14 amino acids. CDR1 is KGHDR and CDR2 is SFDVKD in the germline V gene. CDR3 protein: CATSGPGQGGGYTF. CDR3 sequence (DNA): TGTGCCACCAGTGGACCGGGACAGGGTGGTGGCTACACCTTC.

V is TRBV12-3 or TRBV12-4 and J is TRBJ1-3; tentatively, D is TRBD1 (6 bases). This CDR3 comprises 15 residues. Trimming took off 5 bases at V and 4 bases at J, with 15 bases between the two ends. CDR3: CASSRGGSAGNTIYF. The CDR3 DNA follows: TGTGCCAGCAGTAGAGGGGGTTCGGCAGGAAACACCATATATTTT.

This clonotype was picked up a small number of times. The gene calls are TRBV7-3 and TRBJ1-1, with 10 bases that match TRBD1. Germline-derived CDR1 and CDR2 are SGHTA and FQGTGA. After removal of 5 bases from V and 8 bases from J, the junction contained 5 bases not matched to a gene. The CDR3 extends over 13 amino acids. The CDR3, as DNA: TGTGCCAGCAGCAGTAAGACAGGGGGCGAAGCTTTCTTT. Translating it yields CASSSKTGGEAFF.

This clonotype was seen a few times. The chain carries TRBV20-1 and TRBJ2-3, with TRBD1 matching over 9 bases. Germline CDR1 reads DFQATT; CDR2 reads SNEGSKA (reference sequence). CDR3 length: 15 amino acids. The junction had 11 bases not matched to a gene; V was cut back by 5 bases and J by 5 bases. The CDR3 loop reads CSADTRGTGRDTQYF. The CDR3 DNA reads as TGCAGTGCTGACACCCGGGGGACAGGGAGAGATACGCAGTATTTT.

This clonotype turned up a few times. This chain uses TRBV6-1 with TRBJ2-2; the D gene is possibly TRBD1 (5 bases). Deletions cut 7 bases from V and 6 bases from J, with 18 bases between. The germline gives CDR1 MNHNS, CDR2 SASEGT. The CDR3 runs to 15 residues. CDR3 DNA: TGTGCCAGCACCCTCCATGGGGCCCTCGCCGGGGAGCTGTTTTTT. This translates into CASTLHGALAGELFF.

The chain links TRBV7-2 to TRBJ1-3; D is uncertain. CDR3 length: 15 amino acids. CDR1 is SGHTA, CDR2 FQGNSA, per germline. Trimming took off 7 bases at V and 2 bases at J, with 15 bases between the two ends. The CDR3: CASTTTPGTGNTIYF. The CDR3 coding sequence is TGTGCCAGCACCACCACTCCGGGGACTGGAAACACCATATATTTT. Variable domain in full (rest from reference TRBV7-2 and TRBJ1-3): GAGVSQSPSNKVTEKGKDVELRCDPISGHTALYWYRQSLGQGLEFLIYFQGNSAPDKSGLPSDRFSAERTGGSVSTLTIQRTQQEDSAVYLCASTTTPGTGNTIYFGEGSWLTVV.

The table lists this clonotype with a few counts. This may be a read error, as it is one base from a much larger clone. The chain is built from TRBV7-2 and TRBJ1-2, with TRBD1 identical over 9 bases. With 7 bases clipped from V and 6 bases from J, the junction kept 12 bases outside the gene matches. This CDR3 has 15 residues. From germline, CDR1 is SGHTA and CDR2 FQGNSA. The CDR3 sequence: CASNSFPRDRDGYTF. The DNA for the CDR3 is TGTGCCAGCAACTCCTTCCCTAGGGACAGGGATGGCTACACCTTC.

Notes on this clonotype: A far larger clone is one base from this, pointing to a likely read error. The chain combines TRBV28 with TRBJ2-5; D is tentatively TRBD1 or TRBD2 (5 bases each). The J call could be wrong; TRBJ2-7 is a better fit for the DNA end. This CDR3 contains 15 residues. The germline V gene has CDR1 MDHEN and CDR2 SYDVKM. The CDR3 region is CASSKQDTGSSEQYF. The CDR3 region has the DNA TGTGCCAGCAGTAAACAGGACACGGGATCCAGCGAGCAGTACTTC.

This clonotype was observed at least ten times. The CDR3, as DNA: TGTGCCAGCAGTGAAGGTCATTCGGGTCAGCCCCAGCATTTT. The encoded protein is CASSEGHSGQPQHF. The chain recombines TRBV6-1 with TRBJ1-5; D is undetermined. From germline, CDR1 is MNHNS and CDR2 SASEGT. V was trimmed by 1 base and J by 6 bases, leaving 10 bases between them. CDR3 length: 14 amino acids.

The chain employs TRBV6-1 and TRBJ2-2; the match to TRBD1 covers 11 bases. The junction had 7 bases not matched to a gene; V was cut back by 7 bases and J by 6 bases. The CDR3 runs 15 residues. CDR1 is MNHNS and CDR2 is SASEGT in the germline V gene. The CDR3 coding sequence is TGTGCCAGCACACCGGGACAGGGGGTGGCCGGGGAGCTGTTTTTT. Amino acid sequence: CASTPGQGVAGELFF.

In its sample, this clonotype was seen many times. The gene calls are TRBV6-2 or TRBV6-3 and TRBJ2-7; D might be TRBD1 (6 bases). This CDR3 is 13 amino acids long. Germline CDR1 MNHEY, CDR2 SVGEGT. Trimming removed 6 bases at V and 1 base at J, with 10 bases between. The CDR3 DNA reads as TGTGCCAGCAGGGCGACAGGATCCTACGAGCAGTACTTC. Encoded protein: CASRATGSYEQYF.

There are many counts of this clonotype. The V gene is TRBV6-2 or TRBV6-3, the J gene TRBJ2-6; 8 bases are a match to TRBD1. After removal of 5 bases from V and 0 bases from J, the junction contained 15 bases not matched to a gene. The CDR3 sequence is 20 residues long. CDR1 and CDR2 from the germline V gene are MNHEY and SVGEGT. The CDR3 spells CASSGSGPGQVHSGANVLTF. The CDR3, as DNA: TGTGCCAGCAGTGGATCGGGACCGGGACAGGTTCACTCTGGGGCCAACGTCCTGACTTTC.

This clonotype has ten or more counts. The rearrangement links TRBV6-1 to TRBJ1-1; no firm D call. The CDR3 contains 11 residues. Trimming removed 5 bases from V and 5 bases from J, with 6 bases in between. Germline V gives CDR1 MNHNS, CDR2 SASEGT. The CDR3 spells CASSTGTEAFF. The CDR3 DNA is TGTGCCAGCAGTACCGGGACTGAAGCTTTCTTT.

This clonotype was seen ten or more times. The J gene is TRBJ1-5, the V gene TRBV24-1; D unclear. V lost 2 bases, J lost 4 bases, and 8 bases lay in between. CDR1 is KGHDR, CDR2 SFDVKD, per germline. CDR3 length equals 14 residues. The CDR3 DNA follows: TGTGCCACCAGTGATTCAGGACCGAATCAGCCCCAGCATTTT. Its translation is CATSDSGPNQPQHF.

This clonotype was seen a handful of times. V usage is TRBV30 and J usage is TRBJ1-1; 10 positions match TRBD1. The V gene end was trimmed by 5 bases and the J gene end by 5 bases; junction bases not matched to a gene: 5. The CDR3 spans 13 residues. The germline V gene encodes CDR1 GTSNPN and CDR2 SVGIG (reference sequence). CDR3 DNA sequence: TGTGCCTGGGACCGGGACAGGGGAACTGAAGCTTTCTTT. Translating gives CAWDRDRGTEAFF.

This clonotype came up many times. Its ends do not fully match the called genes, so a read error is possible. This chain links TRBV6-2 or TRBV6-3 with TRBJ2-7; TRBD1 matches at 8 bases. The CDR3 runs to 12 residues. CDR1 is MNHEY and CDR2 is SVGEGT in the germline V gene. For the CDR3, the DNA is TGTGTCAGCAGAACAGGGGGCTACGAGCAGTACTTC. Translating it yields CVSRTGGYEQYF.

This clonotype was counted many times. The chain employs TRBV20-1 and TRBJ1-2; 9 positions match TRBD1. The CDR3 consists of 12 residues. V gave up 6 bases and J gave up 6 bases; unmatched junction bases: 5. CDR1 is DFQATT and CDR2 is SNEGSKA in the germline V gene (reference sequence). CDR3 sequence: CSASGQGNGYTF. The CDR3 DNA is TGCAGTGCCTCAGGACAGGGGAATGGCTACACCTTC.

The V gene is TRBV7-9, the J gene TRBJ1-3, with 10 nucleotides matching TRBD1. The germline V gene has CDR1 SEHNR and CDR2 FQNEAQ (reference sequence). Losses at the gene ends were 8 bases for V and 16 bases for J; bases not matched to a gene: 20. The CDR3 totals 15 residues. CDR3 DNA sequence: TGTGCCAGCTCAACTTTAGTCGTCGGGACAGGGGTTCAGTATTTT. As protein: CASSTLVVGTGVQYF. Full variable domain (remainder filled in from reference TRBV7-9 and TRBJ1-3): DTGVSQNPRHKITKRGQNVTFRCDPISEHNRLYWYRQTLGQGPEFLTYFQNEAQLEKSRLLSDRFSAERPKGSFSTLEIQRTEQGDSAMYLCASSTLVVGTGVQYFGEGSWLTVV.

The chain employs TRBV5-1 and TRBJ2-1; 8 nucleotides match TRBD1. V lost 4 bases, J lost 4 bases, and 7 bases stayed unmatched. CDR3 length equals 15 residues. CDR1 SGHRS and CDR2 YFSETQ come from the germline V gene. The CDR3 protein is CASSQGQGAYNEQFF. The CDR3 nucleotides are TGCGCCAGCAGCCAAGGACAGGGCGCATACAATGAGCAGTTCTTC.

Regarding this clonotype: Just one base apart from a much larger clone, this may be a read error. CDR3 region: CASSLGGGANYGFTF. CDR3 coding DNA: TGTGCCAGCAGCTTAGGAGGGGGCGCGAACTATGGCTTCACCTTC. This chain connects TRBV11-1 to TRBJ1-2; 7 bases are a match to TRBD1. CDR1 is SGHAT and CDR2 is FQDESV in the germline V gene (reference sequence). CDR3 length: 15 residues.

This chain links TRBV29-1 with TRBJ2-3; perhaps TRBD2 as D (6 bases). Germline V gene data show CDR1 as SQVTM and CDR2 as ANQGSEA. The CDR3 consists of 14 residues. The germline V and J ends were trimmed by 5 bases and 0 bases, with 12 bases remaining between them. CDR3 in DNA: TGCAGCGTTAGGCTAGCGTCTAGCACAGATACGCAGTATTTT. This encodes CSVRLASSTDTQYF.